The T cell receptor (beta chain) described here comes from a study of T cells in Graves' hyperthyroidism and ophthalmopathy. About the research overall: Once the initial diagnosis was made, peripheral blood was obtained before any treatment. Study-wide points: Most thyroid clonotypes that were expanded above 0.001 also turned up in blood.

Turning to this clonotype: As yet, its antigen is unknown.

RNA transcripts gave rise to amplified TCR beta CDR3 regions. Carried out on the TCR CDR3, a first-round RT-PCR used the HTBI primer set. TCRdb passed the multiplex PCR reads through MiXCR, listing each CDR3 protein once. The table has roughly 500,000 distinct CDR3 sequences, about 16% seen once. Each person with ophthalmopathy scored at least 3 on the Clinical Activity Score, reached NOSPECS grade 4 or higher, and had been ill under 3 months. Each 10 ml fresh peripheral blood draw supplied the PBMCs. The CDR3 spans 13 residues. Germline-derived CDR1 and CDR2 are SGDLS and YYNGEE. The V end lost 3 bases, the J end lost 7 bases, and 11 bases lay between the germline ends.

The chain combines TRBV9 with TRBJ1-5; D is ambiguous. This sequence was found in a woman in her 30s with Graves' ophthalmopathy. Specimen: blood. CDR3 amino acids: CASSDRSGQPQHF. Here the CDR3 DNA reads TGTGCCAGCAGCGACCGGAGTGGCCAGCCCCAGCATTTT.